This paragraph reports one T cell receptor (beta chain). The antigen is unknown. TCRdb called the reads again in MiXCR, with one record for every CDR3 protein. Among 680,000 or so distinct CDR3 sequences listed, roughly 36% were seen once. This entry is derived from a study of T cell repertoires in cytomegalovirus infection. Study-level findings and limits: CMV-specific TCR beta clonotypes restricted by HLA-C dominated the ex vivo response. Summed frequency of shared TCR beta families picked out CMV carriers who also had the relevant HLA.

CDR3 length: 12 residues. Germline CDR1 MDHEN, CDR2 SYDVKM. Trimming removed 5 bases at V and 15 bases at J, with 16 bases between. The specimen was PBMCs. The chain has TRBV28 and TRBJ1-4; D perhaps matches TRBD1 (5 bases). This TCR came from a human donor in good health (CMV status not recorded). Some clones in this sample may be carry-over from other donors' samples. The CDR3 nucleotides read TGTGCCAGCAGTCCCTGGGGGGAATATTTGTTTTTT. It translates to CASSPWGEYLFF.